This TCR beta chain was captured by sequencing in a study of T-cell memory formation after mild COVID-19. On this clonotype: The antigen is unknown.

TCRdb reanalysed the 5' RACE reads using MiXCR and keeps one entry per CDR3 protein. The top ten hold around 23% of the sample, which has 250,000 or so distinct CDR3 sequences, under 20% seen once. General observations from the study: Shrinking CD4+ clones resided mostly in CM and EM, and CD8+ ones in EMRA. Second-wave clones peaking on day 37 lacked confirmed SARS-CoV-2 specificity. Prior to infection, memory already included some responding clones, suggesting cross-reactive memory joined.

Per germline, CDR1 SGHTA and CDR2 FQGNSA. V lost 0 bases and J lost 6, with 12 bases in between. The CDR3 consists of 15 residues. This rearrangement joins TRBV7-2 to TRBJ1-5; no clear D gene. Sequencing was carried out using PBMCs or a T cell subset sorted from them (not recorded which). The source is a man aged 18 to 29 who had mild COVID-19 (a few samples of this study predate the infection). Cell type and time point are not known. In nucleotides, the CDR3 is TGTGCCAGCAGCTTAGCTGGGGTGGAAGGTCAGCCCCAGCATTTT. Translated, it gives CASSLAGVEGQPQHF. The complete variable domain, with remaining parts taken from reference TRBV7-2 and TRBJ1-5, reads GAGVSQSPSNKVTEKGKDVELRCDPISGHTALYWYRQSLGQGLEFLIYFQGNSAPDKSGLPSDRFSAERTGGSVSTLTIQRTQQEDSAVYLCASSLAGVEGQPQHFGDGTRLSIL.